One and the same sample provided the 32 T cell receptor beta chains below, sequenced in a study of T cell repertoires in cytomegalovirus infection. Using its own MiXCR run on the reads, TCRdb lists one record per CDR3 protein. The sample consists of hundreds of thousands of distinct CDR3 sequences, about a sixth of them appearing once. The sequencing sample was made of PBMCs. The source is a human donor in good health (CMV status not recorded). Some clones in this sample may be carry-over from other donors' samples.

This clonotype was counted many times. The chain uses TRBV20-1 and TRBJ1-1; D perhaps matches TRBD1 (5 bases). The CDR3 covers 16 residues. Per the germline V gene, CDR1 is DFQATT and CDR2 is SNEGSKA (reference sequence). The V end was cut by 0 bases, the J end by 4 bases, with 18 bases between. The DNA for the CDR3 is TGCAGTGCTAGAGATGTGGTTTTCGGGGGTACCACTGAAGCTTTCTTT. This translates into CSARDVVFGGTTEAFF.

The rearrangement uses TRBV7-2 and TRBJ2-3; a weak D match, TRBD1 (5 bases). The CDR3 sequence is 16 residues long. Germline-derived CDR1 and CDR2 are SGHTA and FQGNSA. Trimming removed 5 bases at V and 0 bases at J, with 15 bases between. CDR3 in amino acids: CASSPSGQGSTDTQYF. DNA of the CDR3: TGTGCCAGCAGCCCGAGTGGGCAGGGAAGCACAGATACGCAGTATTTT.

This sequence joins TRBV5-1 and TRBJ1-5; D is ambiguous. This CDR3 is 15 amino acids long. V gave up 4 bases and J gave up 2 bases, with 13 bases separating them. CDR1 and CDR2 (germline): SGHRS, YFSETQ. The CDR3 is CASSPGVLGNQPQHF. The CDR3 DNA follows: TGCGCCAGCAGCCCAGGAGTGTTAGGCAATCAGCCCCAGCATTTT.

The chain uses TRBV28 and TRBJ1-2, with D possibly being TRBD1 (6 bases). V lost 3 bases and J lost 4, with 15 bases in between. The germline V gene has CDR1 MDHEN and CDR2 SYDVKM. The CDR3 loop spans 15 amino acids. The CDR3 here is CASSFGQPYLYGYTF. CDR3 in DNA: TGTGCCAGCAGTTTCGGACAGCCATATCTCTATGGCTACACCTTC.

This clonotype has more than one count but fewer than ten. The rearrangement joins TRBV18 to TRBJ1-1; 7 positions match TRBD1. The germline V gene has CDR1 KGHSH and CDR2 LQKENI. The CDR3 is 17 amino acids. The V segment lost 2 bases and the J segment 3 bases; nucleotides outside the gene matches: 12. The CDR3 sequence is CASSPGVPGTADTEAFF. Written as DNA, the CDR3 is TGTGCCAGCTCACCAGGGGTTCCCGGGACAGCCGACACTGAAGCTTTCTTT.

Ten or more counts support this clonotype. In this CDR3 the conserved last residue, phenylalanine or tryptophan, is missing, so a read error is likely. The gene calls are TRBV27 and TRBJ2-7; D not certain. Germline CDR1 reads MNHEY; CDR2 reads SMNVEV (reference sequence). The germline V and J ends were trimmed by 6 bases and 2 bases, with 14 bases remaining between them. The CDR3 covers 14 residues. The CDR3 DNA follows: TGTGCCAGCAGCCAAGTTGGGCCGGCCTACGAGCAGTACCTC. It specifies CASSQVGPAYEQYL.

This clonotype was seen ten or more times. CDR3 in amino acids: CASSRKSGRSNTDTQYF. The CDR3, as DNA: TGTGCCAGCAGCCGAAAATCAGGGCGGAGCAACACAGATACGCAGTATTTT. The rearrangement joins TRBV7-2 to TRBJ2-3, with TRBD1 as a possible D gene (5 bases). This CDR3 comprises 17 residues. Trimming left V 5 bases short and J 2 bases short, with 20 bases between. Germline values: CDR1 SGHTA, CDR2 FQGNSA.

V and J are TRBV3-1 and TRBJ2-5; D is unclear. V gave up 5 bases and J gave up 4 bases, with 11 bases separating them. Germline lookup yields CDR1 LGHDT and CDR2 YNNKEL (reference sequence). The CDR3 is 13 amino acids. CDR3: CASSYGVRETQYF. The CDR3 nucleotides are TGTGCCAGCAGCTACGGCGTGCGAGAGACCCAGTACTTC.

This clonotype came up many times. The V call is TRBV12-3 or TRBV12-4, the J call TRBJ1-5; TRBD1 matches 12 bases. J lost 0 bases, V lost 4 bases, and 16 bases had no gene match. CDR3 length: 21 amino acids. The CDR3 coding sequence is TGTGCCAGCAGTTCCATAAAGTGGGACAGGGGGCTAAGTTCTAGCAATCAGCCCCAGCATTTT. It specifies CASSSIKWDRGLSSSNQPQHF.

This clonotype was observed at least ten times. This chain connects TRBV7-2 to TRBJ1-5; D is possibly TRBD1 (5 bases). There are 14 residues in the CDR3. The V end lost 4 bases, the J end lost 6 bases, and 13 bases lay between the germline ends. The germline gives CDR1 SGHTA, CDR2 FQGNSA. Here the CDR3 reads CASSSPGLAQPQHF. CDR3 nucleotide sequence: TGTGCCAGCAGCTCGCCAGGGCTTGCTCAGCCCCAGCATTTT. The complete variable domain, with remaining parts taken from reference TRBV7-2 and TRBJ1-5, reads GAGVSQSPSNKVTEKGKDVELRCDPISGHTALYWYRQSLGQGLEFLIYFQGNSAPDKSGLPSDRFSAERTGGSVSTLTIQRTQQEDSAVYLCASSSPGLAQPQHFGDGTRLSIL.

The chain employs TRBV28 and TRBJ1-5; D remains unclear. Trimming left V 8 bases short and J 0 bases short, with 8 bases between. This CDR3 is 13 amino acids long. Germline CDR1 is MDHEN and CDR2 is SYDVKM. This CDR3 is CASGWDSNQPQHF. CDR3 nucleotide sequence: TGTGCCAGCGGGTGGGATAGCAATCAGCCCCAGCATTTT.

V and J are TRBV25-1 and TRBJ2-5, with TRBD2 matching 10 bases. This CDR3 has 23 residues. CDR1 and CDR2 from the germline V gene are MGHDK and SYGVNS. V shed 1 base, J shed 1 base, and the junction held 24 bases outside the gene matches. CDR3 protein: CASSEFWTSGMIGGFGRQETQYF. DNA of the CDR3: TGTGCCAGCAGTGAATTTTGGACTAGCGGAATGATAGGGGGCTTCGGACGCCAAGAGACCCAGTACTTC.

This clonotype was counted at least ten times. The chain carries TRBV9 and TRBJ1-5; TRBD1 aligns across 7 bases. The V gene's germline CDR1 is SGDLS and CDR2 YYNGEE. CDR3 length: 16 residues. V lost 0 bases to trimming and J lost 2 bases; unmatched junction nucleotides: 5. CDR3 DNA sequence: TGTGCCAGCAGCGTAGGGACAGGCTCGGGCAATCAGCCCCAGCATTTT. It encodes CASSVGTGSGNQPQHF.

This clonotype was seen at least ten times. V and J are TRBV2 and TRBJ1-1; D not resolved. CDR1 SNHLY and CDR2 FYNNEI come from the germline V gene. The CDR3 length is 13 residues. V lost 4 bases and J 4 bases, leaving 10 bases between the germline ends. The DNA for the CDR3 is TGTGCCAGCAGTGTTGACCGGACCACTGAAGCTTTCTTT. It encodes CASSVDRTTEAFF.

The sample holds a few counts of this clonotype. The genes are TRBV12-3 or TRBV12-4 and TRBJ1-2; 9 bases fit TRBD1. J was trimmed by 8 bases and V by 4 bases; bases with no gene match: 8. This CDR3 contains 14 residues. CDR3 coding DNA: TGTGCCAGCAGTTCGGGACAGGGTTTTGGAGGCTACACCTTC. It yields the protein CASSSGQGFGGYTF.

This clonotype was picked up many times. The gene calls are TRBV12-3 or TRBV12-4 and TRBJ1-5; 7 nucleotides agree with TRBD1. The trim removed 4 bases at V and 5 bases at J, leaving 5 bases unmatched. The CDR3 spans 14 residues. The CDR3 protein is CASSSRQGDQPQHF. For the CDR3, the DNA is TGTGCCAGCAGTTCCCGACAGGGAGATCAGCCCCAGCATTTT.

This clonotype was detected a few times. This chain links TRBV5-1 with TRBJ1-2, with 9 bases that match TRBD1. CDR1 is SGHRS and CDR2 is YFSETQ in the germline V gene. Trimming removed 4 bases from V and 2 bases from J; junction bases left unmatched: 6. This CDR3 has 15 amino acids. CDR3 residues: CASSHGTGRNYGYTF. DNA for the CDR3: TGCGCCAGCAGCCACGGGACAGGGCGAAACTATGGCTACACCTTC.

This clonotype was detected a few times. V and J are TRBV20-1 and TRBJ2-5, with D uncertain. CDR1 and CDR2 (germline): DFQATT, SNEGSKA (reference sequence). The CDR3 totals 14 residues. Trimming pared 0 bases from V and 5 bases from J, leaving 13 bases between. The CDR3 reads CSARDYPRRETQYF. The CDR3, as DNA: TGCAGTGCTAGAGATTATCCCCGGCGGGAGACCCAGTACTTC.

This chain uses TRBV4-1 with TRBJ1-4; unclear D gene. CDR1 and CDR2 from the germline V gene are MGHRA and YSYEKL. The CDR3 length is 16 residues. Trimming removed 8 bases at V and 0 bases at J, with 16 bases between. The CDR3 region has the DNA TGCGCCAGCCACGTGGGTGGATACCCAACTAATGAAAAACTGTTTTTT. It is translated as CASHVGGYPTNEKLFF.

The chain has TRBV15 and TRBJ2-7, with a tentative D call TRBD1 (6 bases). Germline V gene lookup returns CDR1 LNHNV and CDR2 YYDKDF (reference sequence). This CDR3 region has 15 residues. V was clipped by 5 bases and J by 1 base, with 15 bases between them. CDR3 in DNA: TGTGCCACCAGCCGAGGGACATCACCTTCCTACGAGCAGTACTTC. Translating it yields CATSRGTSPSYEQYF.

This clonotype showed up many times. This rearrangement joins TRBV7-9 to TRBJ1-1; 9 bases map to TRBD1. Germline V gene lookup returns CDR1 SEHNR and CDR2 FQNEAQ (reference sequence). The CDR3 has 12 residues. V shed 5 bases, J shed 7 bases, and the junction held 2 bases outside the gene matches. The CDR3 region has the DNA TGTGCCAGCAGCGGACAGGGGATTGAAGCTTTCTTT. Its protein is CASSGQGIEAFF.

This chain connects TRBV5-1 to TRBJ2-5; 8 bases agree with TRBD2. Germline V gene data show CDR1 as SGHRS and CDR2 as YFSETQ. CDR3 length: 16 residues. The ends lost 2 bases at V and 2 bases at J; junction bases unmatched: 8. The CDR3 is CASSLTLAGGQETQYF. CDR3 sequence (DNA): TGCGCCAGCAGCTTAACCCTTGCGGGGGGACAAGAGACCCAGTACTTC.

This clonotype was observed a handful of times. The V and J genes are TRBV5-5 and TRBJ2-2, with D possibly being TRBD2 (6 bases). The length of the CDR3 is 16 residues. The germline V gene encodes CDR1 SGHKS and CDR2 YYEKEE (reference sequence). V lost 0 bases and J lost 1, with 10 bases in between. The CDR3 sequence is CASSLETSRNTGELFF. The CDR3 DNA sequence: TGTGCCAGCAGCTTGGAAACTAGCAGGAACACCGGGGAGCTGTTTTTT.

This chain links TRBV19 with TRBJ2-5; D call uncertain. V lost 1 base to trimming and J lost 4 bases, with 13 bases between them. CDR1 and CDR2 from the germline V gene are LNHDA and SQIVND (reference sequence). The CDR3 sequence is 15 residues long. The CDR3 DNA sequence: TGTGCCAGTAGTATAGCCAGCCAGTACGGAGAGACCCAGTACTTC. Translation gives CASSIASQYGETQYF.

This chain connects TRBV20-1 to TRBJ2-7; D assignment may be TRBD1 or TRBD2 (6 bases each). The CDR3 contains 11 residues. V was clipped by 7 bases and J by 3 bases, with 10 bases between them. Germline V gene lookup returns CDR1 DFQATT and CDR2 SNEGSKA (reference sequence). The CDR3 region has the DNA TGCAGTGGAGGGGGGTTCTACGAGCAGTACTTC. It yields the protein CSGGGFYEQYF.

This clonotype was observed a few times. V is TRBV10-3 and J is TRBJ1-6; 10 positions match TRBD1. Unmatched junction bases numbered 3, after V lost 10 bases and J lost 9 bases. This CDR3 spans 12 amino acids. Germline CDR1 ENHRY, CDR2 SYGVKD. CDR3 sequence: CATRDRGSPLHF. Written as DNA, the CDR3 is TGTGCCACCCGGGACAGGGGTTCACCCCTCCACTTT.

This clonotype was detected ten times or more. CDR3 in amino acids: CASSSSRTGLNTEAFF. The CDR3 DNA sequence: TGTGCCAGCAGCTCATCTCGGACAGGGCTGAACACTGAAGCTTTCTTT. The chain is built from TRBV7-2 and TRBJ1-1; 8 bases fit TRBD1. There are 16 residues in the CDR3. The germline V gene encodes CDR1 SGHTA and CDR2 FQGNSA. The trim removed 4 bases at V and 0 bases at J, leaving 7 bases unmatched.

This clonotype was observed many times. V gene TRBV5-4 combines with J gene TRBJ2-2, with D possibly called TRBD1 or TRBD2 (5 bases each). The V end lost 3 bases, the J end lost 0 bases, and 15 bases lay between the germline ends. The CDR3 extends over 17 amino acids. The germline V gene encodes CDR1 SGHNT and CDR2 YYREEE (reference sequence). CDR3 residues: CASSSGTQRTNTGELFF. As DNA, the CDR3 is TGTGCCAGCAGCTCCGGGACCCAGAGGACGAACACCGGGGAGCTGTTTTTT.

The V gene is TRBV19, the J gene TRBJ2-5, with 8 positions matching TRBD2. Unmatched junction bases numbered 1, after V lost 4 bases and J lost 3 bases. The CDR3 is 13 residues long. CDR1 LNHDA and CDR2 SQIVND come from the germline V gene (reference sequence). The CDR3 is CASSRLAKETQYF. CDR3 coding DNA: TGTGCCAGTAGTAGACTAGCGAAAGAGACCCAGTACTTC. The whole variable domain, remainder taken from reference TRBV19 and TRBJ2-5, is DGGITQSPKYLFRKEGQNVTLSCEQNLNHDAMYWYRQDPGQGLRLIYYSQIVNDFQKGDIAEGYSVSREKKESFPLTVTSAQKNPTAFYLCASSRLAKETQYFGPGTRLLVL.

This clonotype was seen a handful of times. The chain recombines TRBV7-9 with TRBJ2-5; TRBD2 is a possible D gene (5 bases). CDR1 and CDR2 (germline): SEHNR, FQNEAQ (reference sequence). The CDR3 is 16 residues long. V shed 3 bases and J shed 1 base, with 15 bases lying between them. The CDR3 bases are TGTGCCAGCAGCTTTCGTGTAATGGGGAGCCAAGAGACCCAGTACTTC. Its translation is CASSFRVMGSQETQYF.

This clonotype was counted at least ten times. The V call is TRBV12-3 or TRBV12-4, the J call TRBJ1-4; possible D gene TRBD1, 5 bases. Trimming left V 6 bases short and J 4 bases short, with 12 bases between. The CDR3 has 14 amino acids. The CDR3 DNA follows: TGTGCCAGCAGGCGACAGACGATTAATGAAAAACTGTTTTTT. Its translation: CASRRQTINEKLFF.

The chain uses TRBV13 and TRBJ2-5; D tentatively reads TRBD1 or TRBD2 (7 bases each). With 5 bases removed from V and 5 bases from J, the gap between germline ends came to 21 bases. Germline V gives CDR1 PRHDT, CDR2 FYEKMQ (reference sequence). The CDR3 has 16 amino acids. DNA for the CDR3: TGTGCCAGCAGCCTACTCCCCGCAGGGGGGGATGAGACCCAGTACTTC. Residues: CASSLLPAGGDETQYF.